This section outlines one T cell receptor (beta chain) sequence together with its context. Its cognate antigen is unknown. These data originate in a study of Tregs in tolerant kidney transplant recipients. Data came from immunoSEQ multiplex PCR; TCRdb stores just in-frame clones and leaves some out. The sample gives 62,000 or so clones, more than 95% of which show up once; 0.34% is in the top ten. Overall study results and limits: This study did not directly address biological reproducibility. The small number of patients limits these findings pending further validation.

The clonotype comes from a human donor who received a combined kidney and bone marrow transplant. Sequencing used Tregs from blood, obtained before the transplant.

This chain's CDR3 is CASSIVPLSSNQPQHF. CDR3 in DNA: TGTGCCAGTAGTATAGTACCGTTAAGCAGCAATCAGCCCCAGCATTTT. The rearrangement links TRBV19 to TRBJ1-5; no firm D call. The germline V and J ends were trimmed by 1 base and 1 base, with 11 bases remaining between them. The CDR3 is 16 amino acids. Germline V gene data show CDR1 as LNHDA and CDR2 as SQIVND (reference sequence).